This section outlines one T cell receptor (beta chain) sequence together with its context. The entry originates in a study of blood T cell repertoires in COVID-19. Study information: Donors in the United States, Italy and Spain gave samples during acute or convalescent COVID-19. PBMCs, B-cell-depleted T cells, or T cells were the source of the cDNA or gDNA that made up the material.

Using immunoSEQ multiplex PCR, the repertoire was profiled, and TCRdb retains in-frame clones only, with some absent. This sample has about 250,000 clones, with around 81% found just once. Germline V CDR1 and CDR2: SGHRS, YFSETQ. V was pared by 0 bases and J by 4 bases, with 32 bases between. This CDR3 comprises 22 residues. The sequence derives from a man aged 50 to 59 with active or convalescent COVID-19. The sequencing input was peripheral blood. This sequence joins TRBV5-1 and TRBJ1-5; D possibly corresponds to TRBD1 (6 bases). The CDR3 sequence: CASSLVTHGSKQQGLGNQPQHF. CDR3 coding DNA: TGCGCCAGCAGCTTGGTAACCCACGGGTCCAAACAACAGGGTCTCGGGAATCAGCCCCAGCATTTT.